The T cell receptor beta chain described here comes from a study of metastatic and nonmetastatic thyroid tumors. About the study: The comparison covered peripheral blood and tumor or nodule tissue in malignant and benign thyroid patients.

Original handling: The study built a papillary thyroid cancer distant-metastasis classifier from CDR3 differences across clinicopathological groups. From the PCR reads, TCRdb re-called clones with MiXCR. The V and J calls follow TCRdb's processing rather than the paper's. The data hold roughly 72,000 clones, with more than 15% observed a single time. Findings of the study overall: TCR beta diversity was reportedly significantly higher in malignant thyroid tumors than benign nodules, in blood and tumor.

Ahead of thyroid surgery, no patient had received treatment of any kind. Concerning this clone: The antigen remains unidentified.

There are 15 residues in the CDR3. Germline V lookup: CDR1 MNHEY, CDR2 SVGEGT. V dropped 6 bases and J dropped 7; count of bases not matched to a gene: 8. This clonotype was obtained from a female donor with papillary thyroid cancer or a benign thyroid nodule (not recorded which). Some clones in this sample may be carry-over from other donors' samples. The rearrangement links TRBV6-2 or TRBV6-3 to TRBJ2-1; 11 bases are a match to TRBD2. Input material: blood. The DNA of the CDR3 is TGTGCCAGCAGCGGTACTAGCGGGGGAGTTAATGAGCAGTTCTTC. As protein: CASSGTSGGVNEQFF.